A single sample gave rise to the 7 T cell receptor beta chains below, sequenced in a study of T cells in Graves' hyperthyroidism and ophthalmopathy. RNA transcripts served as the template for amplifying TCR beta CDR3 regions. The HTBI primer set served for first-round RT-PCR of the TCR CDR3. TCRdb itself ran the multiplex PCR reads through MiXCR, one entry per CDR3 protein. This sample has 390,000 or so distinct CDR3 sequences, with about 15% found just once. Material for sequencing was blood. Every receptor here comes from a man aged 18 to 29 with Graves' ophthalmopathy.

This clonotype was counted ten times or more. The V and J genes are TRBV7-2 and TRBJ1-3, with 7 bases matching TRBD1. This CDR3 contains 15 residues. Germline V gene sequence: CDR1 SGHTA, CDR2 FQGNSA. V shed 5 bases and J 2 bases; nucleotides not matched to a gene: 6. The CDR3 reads CASSIRDSPGNTIYF. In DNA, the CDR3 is TGTGCCAGCAGCATTAGGGACAGCCCTGGAAACACCATATATTTT.

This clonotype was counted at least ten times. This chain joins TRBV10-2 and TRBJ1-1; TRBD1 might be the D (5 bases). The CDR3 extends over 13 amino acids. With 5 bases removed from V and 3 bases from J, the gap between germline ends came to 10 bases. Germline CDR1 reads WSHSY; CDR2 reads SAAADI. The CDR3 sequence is CASSRGRDTEAFF. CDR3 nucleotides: TGCGCCAGCAGTCGGGGGAGGGACACTGAAGCTTTCTTT.

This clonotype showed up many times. CDR3 nucleotide sequence: TGTGCCAGCAGCTTAGCGAAGGCCGGGTACCTTGGGGAAGAGACCCAGTACTTC. This encodes CASSLAKAGYLGEETQYF. The V call is TRBV7-2, the J call TRBJ2-5; D gene unclear. Germline V lookup: CDR1 SGHTA, CDR2 FQGNSA. The CDR3 loop spans 18 amino acids. Trimming pared 0 bases from V and 3 bases from J, leaving 20 bases between. Together with reference TRBV7-2 and TRBJ2-5, the CDR3 gives the full variable domain: GAGVSQSPSNKVTEKGKDVELRCDPISGHTALYWYRQSLGQGLEFLIYFQGNSAPDKSGLPSDRFSAERTGGSVSTLTIQRTQQEDSAVYLCASSLAKAGYLGEETQYFGPGTRLLVL.

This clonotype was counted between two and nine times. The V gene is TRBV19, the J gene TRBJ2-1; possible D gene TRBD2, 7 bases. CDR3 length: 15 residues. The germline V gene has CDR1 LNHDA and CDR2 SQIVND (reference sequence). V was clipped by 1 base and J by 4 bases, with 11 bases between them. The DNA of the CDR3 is TGTGCCAGTAGTATAGCGGGGGGCCGGTACAATGAGCAGTTCTTC. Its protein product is CASSIAGGRYNEQFF. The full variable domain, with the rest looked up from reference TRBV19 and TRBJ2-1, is DGGITQSPKYLFRKEGQNVTLSCEQNLNHDAMYWYRQDPGQGLRLIYYSQIVNDFQKGDIAEGYSVSREKKESFPLTVTSAQKNPTAFYLCASSIAGGRYNEQFFGPGTRLTVL.

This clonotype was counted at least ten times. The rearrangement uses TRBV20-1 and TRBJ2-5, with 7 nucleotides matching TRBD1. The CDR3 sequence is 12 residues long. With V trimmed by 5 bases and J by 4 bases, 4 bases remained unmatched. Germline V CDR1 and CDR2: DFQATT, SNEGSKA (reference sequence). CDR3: CSARYRGETQYF. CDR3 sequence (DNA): TGCAGTGCTCGCTACAGGGGAGAGACCCAGTACTTC.

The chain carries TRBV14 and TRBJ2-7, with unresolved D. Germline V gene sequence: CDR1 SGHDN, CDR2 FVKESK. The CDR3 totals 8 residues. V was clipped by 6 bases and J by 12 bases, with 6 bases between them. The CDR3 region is CASSRRYF. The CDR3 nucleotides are TGTGCCAGCAGTCGCAGGTACTTC. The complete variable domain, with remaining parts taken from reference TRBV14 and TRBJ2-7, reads EAGVTQFPSHSVIEKGQTVTLRCDPISGHDNLYWYRRVMGKEIKFLLHFVKESKQDESGMPNNRFLAERTGGTYSTLKVQPAELEDSGVYFCASSRRYFGPGTRLTVT.

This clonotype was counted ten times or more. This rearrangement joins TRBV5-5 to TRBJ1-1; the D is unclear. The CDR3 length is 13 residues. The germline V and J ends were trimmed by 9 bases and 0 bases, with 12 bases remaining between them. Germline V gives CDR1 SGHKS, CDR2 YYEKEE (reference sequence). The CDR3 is CATKQGMNTEAFF. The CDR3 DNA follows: TGTGCCACAAAGCAAGGCATGAACACTGAAGCTTTCTTT.